The clone carrying this T cell receptor (beta chain) has at least ten counts. Deletions cut 5 bases from V and 10 bases from J, with 14 bases between. The CDR3 has 13 amino acids. The germline gives CDR1 SNHLY, CDR2 FYNNEI. Time point here: newly diagnosed GD, antithyroid drugs for less than 3 months. RNA extracted from PBMCs served as the sequencing template. This sample was included in a study of regulatory T cells in long-lasting Graves disease. With iRepertoire HTBI primers and Arm-PCR of CDR3 regions, TCR beta libraries were built. TCRdb fed the multiplex PCR reads into MiXCR, producing one record per CDR3 protein. Of about 520,000 distinct CDR3 sequences in the sample, approximately 12% were seen once. These data also featured in a second study, about T cells in Graves' hyperthyroidism and ophthalmopathy.

The specimen was peripheral blood mononuclear cells (PBMCs), collected at new diagnosis, from a patient treated with antithyroid drugs. This clonotype was sampled from a woman aged 30 to 39 with Graves disease. The V gene is TRBV2, the J gene TRBJ1-4; D perhaps matches TRBD1 (5 bases). Written as DNA, the CDR3 is TGTGCCAGCAGTCGGCAGGGAGACGGAAAACTGTTTTTT. Encoded protein: CASSRQGDGKLFF. Full variable domain (remainder filled in from reference TRBV2 and TRBJ1-4): EPEVTQTPSHQVTQMGQEVILRCVPISNHLYFYWYRQILGQKVEFLVSFYNNEISEKSEIFDDQFSVERPDGSNFTLKIRSTKLEDSAMYFCASSRQGDGKLFFGSGTQLSVL.